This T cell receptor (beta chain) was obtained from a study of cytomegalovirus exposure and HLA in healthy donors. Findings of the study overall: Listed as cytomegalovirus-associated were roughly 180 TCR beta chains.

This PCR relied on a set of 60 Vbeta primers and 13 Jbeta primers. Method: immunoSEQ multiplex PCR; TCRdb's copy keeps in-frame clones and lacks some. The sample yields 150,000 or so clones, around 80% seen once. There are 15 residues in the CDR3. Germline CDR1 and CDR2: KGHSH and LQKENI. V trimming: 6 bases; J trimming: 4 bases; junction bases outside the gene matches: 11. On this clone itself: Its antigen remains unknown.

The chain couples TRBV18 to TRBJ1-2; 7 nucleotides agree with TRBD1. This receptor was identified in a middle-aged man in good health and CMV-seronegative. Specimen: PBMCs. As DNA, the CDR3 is TGTGCCAGCTCGTCGTTAGGGACAGTAATCTATGGCTACACCTTC. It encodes CASSSLGTVIYGYTF.